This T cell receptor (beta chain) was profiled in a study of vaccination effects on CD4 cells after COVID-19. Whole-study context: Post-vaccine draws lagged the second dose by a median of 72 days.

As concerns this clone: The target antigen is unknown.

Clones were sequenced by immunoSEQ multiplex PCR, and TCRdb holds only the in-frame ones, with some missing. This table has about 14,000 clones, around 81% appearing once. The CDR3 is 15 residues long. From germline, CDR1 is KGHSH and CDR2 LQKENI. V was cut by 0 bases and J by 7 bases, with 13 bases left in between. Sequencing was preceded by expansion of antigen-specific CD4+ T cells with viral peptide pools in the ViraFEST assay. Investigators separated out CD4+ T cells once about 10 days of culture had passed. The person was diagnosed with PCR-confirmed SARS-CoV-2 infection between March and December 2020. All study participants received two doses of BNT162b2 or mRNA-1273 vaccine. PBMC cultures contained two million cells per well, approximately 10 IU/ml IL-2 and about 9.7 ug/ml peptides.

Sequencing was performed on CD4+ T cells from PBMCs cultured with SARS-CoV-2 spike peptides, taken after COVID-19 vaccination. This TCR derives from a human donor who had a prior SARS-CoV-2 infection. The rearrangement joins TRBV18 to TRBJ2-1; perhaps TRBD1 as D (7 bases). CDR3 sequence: CASSPPPGGFNEQFF. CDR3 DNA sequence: TGTGCCAGCTCACCACCTCCAGGGGGGTTTAATGAGCAGTTCTTC.